A single sample is the source of the 21 T cell receptor beta chains below, sequenced in a study of cytomegalovirus exposure and HLA in healthy donors. The PCR had 60 Vbeta and 13 Jbeta primers. Measured with immunoSEQ multiplex PCR; TCRdb has only the in-frame clones, and not every one. The sample lists about 260,000 clones, just under 85% occurring once. The sequencing input was PBMCs. These receptors all stem from a woman between 35 and 50 years old in good health and CMV-seropositive.

The rearrangement joins TRBV14 to TRBJ2-3; TRBD2 aligns across 10 bases. CDR3 size: 20 residues. CDR1 and CDR2 (germline): SGHDN, FVKESK. The trim removed 0 bases at V and 2 bases at J, leaving 14 bases unmatched. CDR3 amino acids: CASSQDRGGVAGGLTDTQYF. In DNA, the CDR3 is TGTGCCAGCAGCCAAGATCGGGGAGGAGTAGCGGGAGGTCTCACAGATACGCAGTATTTT.

The rearrangement uses TRBV27 and TRBJ1-2; TRBD1 is a possible D gene (5 bases). This CDR3 is 15 amino acids long. The V gene's germline CDR1 is MNHEY and CDR2 SMNVEV (reference sequence). V was trimmed by 6 bases and J by 8 bases, leaving 22 bases between them. The CDR3 sequence is CASRYIRQSSEGYTF. The CDR3 coding sequence is TGTGCCAGCAGATACATTCGACAGTCCTCTGAGGGCTACACCTTC.

This clone was seen a few times. The chain uses TRBV11-3 and TRBJ2-7; 16 bases match TRBD2. V lost 4 bases and J lost 12; bases outside the gene matches: 6. Germline values: CDR1 SGHNT, CDR2 YENEEA. CDR3 length: 14 amino acids. The CDR3 protein is CASSSGTSGRAPYF. The CDR3 DNA reads TGTGCCAGCAGCTCCGGGACTAGCGGGAGGGCTCCGTACTTC.

The genes are TRBV6-6 and TRBJ2-7, with D perhaps TRBD2 (6 bases). This CDR3 spans 16 amino acids. V lost 0 bases to trimming and J lost 0 bases, with 12 bases between them. Looked up from germline, CDR1 is MNHNY and CDR2 is SVGAGI (reference sequence). CDR3 region: CASSYSSGSHSYEQYF. The CDR3 nucleotides read TGTGCCAGCAGTTACTCTAGCGGCTCTCACTCCTACGAGCAGTACTTC.

Concerning this clone: Mismatch with germline at one junction end may stem from a read error. This rearrangement joins TRBV7-3 to TRBJ2-7; D is perhaps TRBD1 (5 bases). The CDR3 spans 13 residues. Looked up from germline, CDR1 is SGHTA and CDR2 is FQGTGA. The CDR3 coding sequence is TGTTCCAGTAGTACAGGACCCTCCTACGAGCAGTACTTC. Its translation: CSSSTGPSYEQYF.

This rearrangement joins TRBV5-1 to TRBJ1-2; D gene uncertain. Trimming removed 4 bases at V and 7 bases at J, with 20 bases between. The CDR3 spans 15 residues. The germline CDR1 and CDR2 sequences are SGHRS and YFSETQ. In nucleotides, the CDR3 is TGCGCCAGCAGCACCATCCTTGAGGAGGCCGGTGGCTACACCTTC. Its protein product is CASSTILEEAGGYTF.

In regard to this clone: The junction shows a germline mismatch at one end, possibly a read error. In DNA, the CDR3 is TGTGCCAGCACCTTAGCGGGAGGGCCCTACGAGCAGTACTTC. Translating gives CASTLAGGPYEQYF. This rearrangement joins TRBV7-9 to TRBJ2-7; TRBD2 aligns across 11 bases. The CDR3 runs to 14 residues. From germline, CDR1 is SEHNR and CDR2 FQNEAQ (reference sequence).

This clone was seen only once. The genes are TRBV5-1 and TRBJ1-3, with TRBD1 matching over 8 bases. The germline V gene has CDR1 SGHRS and CDR2 YFSETQ. V was pared by 0 bases and J by 7 bases, with 3 bases of the junction left unmatched. The CDR3 length is 14 residues. CDR3 in amino acids: CASSLAQGANTIYF. CDR3 bases: TGCGCCAGCAGCTTGGCCCAGGGGGCTAACACCATATATTTT.

This clone was found a few times. CDR3 sequence reads: CASSLGAGQAYGYTF. CDR3 bases: TGTGCCAGCAGCTTAGGGGCAGGGCAGGCCTATGGCTACACCTTC. V and J are TRBV7-9 and TRBJ1-2, with D tentatively TRBD1 (5 bases). The CDR3 contains 15 residues. Trimming removed 1 base at V and 4 bases at J, with 13 bases between. The germline CDR1 and CDR2 sequences are SEHNR and FQNEAQ (reference sequence).

The V gene is TRBV7-9, the J gene TRBJ2-5; D is perhaps TRBD1 (5 bases). V gave up 1 base and J gave up 2 bases, with 14 bases separating them. The CDR3 runs to 16 residues. Germline V CDR1 and CDR2: SEHNR, FQNEAQ (reference sequence). The CDR3 spells CASSLVVATGQETQYF. The CDR3 bases are TGTGCCAGCAGCTTAGTCGTGGCAACAGGACAAGAGACCCAGTACTTC.

The chain joins TRBV2 to TRBJ2-1; D may be TRBD2 (5 bases). The CDR3 covers 15 residues. The germline V gene has CDR1 SNHLY and CDR2 FYNNEI. Trimming took 5 bases from V and 5 from J, leaving 16 bases between them. This chain's CDR3 is CASSSSRSSNNEQFF. CDR3 DNA: TGTGCCAGCAGTTCTAGCAGATCATCAAACAATGAGCAGTTCTTC.

CDR3 DNA sequence: TGTGCCAGCAGCTTAAGACAGGGGGCGGGTGAGCAGTTCTTC. Translation: CASSLRQGAGEQFF. The chain has TRBV11-2 and TRBJ2-1; 10 bases are shared with TRBD1. This CDR3 has 14 amino acids. CDR1 is SGHAT, CDR2 FQNNGV, per germline. After removal of 2 bases from V and 9 bases from J, the junction contained 4 bases not matched to a gene.

The chain combines TRBV9 with TRBJ1-3; D is perhaps TRBD1 (6 bases). The germline V gene has CDR1 SGDLS and CDR2 YYNGEE. Between the trimmed V and J ends, which lost 0 bases and 0 bases, there was a span of 13 bases. The CDR3 loop spans 17 amino acids. The CDR3 here is CASSVVDKQGSGNTIYF. As DNA, the CDR3 is TGTGCCAGCAGCGTAGTGGACAAACAGGGCTCTGGAAACACCATATATTTT.

V and J are TRBV4-2 and TRBJ2-2; 10 nucleotides match TRBD2. The CDR3 consists of 16 residues. Germline V gene sequence: CDR1 LGHNA, CDR2 YNFKEQ. The V gene end was trimmed by 2 bases and the J gene end by 4 bases; junction bases not matched to a gene: 4. CDR3 sequence: CASSQTTSGITGELFF. The CDR3, as DNA: TGTGCCAGCAGCCAAACTACTAGCGGGATCACCGGGGAGCTGTTTTTT.

This clone was seen only a few times. The J gene is TRBJ1-3, the V gene TRBV5-6, with unresolved D. The CDR3 contains 15 residues. V dropped 0 bases and J dropped 2 bases, with 9 bases sitting between them. CDR1 is SGHDT and CDR2 is YYEEEE in the germline V gene. The CDR3 DNA is TGTGCCAGCAGCTTGGCCCAAGGAGCTGGAAACACCATATATTTT. Its protein product is CASSLAQGAGNTIYF.

The CDR3 coding sequence is TGTGCCAGCAGCTTCCAGGGGGCTGTGGACATTCAGTACTTC. This codes for CASSFQGAVDIQYF. The chain employs TRBV5-6 and TRBJ2-4, with 8 bases lining up with TRBD1. CDR1 is SGHDT, CDR2 YYEEEE, per germline. This CDR3 has 14 amino acids. Trimming at V came to 2 bases and at J to 8 bases, leaving 6 bases not matched to a gene.

This chain links TRBV5-4 with TRBJ2-3; the match to TRBD2 covers 7 bases. There are 15 residues in the CDR3. V was clipped by 1 base and J by 6 bases; unmatched bases: 8. CDR1 SGHNT and CDR2 YYREEE come from the germline V gene (reference sequence). The CDR3 region is CASSLSSGSRDTQYF. CDR3 DNA: TGTGCCAGCAGCTTGTCTAGCGGTAGTAGGGATACGCAGTATTTT. The variable domain in full, with the rest retrieved from reference TRBV5-4 and TRBJ2-3, is ETGVTQSPTHLIKTRGQQVTLRCSSQSGHNTVSWYQQALGQGPQFIFQYYREEENGRGNFPPRFSGLQFPNYSSELNVNALELDDSALYLCASSLSSGSRDTQYFGPGTRLTVL.

V and J are TRBV10-3 and TRBJ1-1; possibly TRBD1 for D (5 bases). The germline CDR1 and CDR2 sequences are ENHRY and SYGVKD. Trimming pared 2 bases from V and 1 base from J, leaving 5 bases between. The CDR3 is made up of 13 amino acids. As DNA, the CDR3 is TGTGCCATCAGTGAGGGACAGAACACTGAAGCTTTCTTT. It translates to CAISEGQNTEAFF.

The chain has TRBV18 and TRBJ2-7; 10 positions match TRBD2. Germline CDR1 and CDR2: KGHSH and LQKENI. The CDR3 runs 15 residues. V lost 5 bases to trimming and J lost 1 base; unmatched junction nucleotides: 5. In DNA, the CDR3 is TGTGCCAGCTCATCACTAGCGGGATCTTCCTACGAGCAGTACTTC. The encoded protein is CASSSLAGSSYEQYF.

This clone was picked up one time. The rearrangement links TRBV11-2 to TRBJ2-7; 7 bases line up with TRBD2. CDR3 length: 14 residues. Germline trimming cut 2 bases from V and 3 bases from J; bases unmatched to any gene: 4. CDR1 and CDR2 from the germline V gene are SGHAT and FQNNGV. The CDR3 is CASSLSAGVYEQYF. CDR3 nucleotides: TGTGCCAGCAGCTTAAGCGCGGGAGTCTACGAGCAGTACTTC.

The chain is built from TRBV28 and TRBJ1-5; TRBD1 agrees at 9 bases. The germline CDR1 and CDR2 sequences are MDHEN and SYDVKM. V lost 2 bases and J lost 6; bases outside the gene matches: 5. The CDR3 contains 15 residues. The CDR3 coding sequence is TGTGCCAGCAGTTTACGGACAGGGGCAGGTCAGCCCCAGCATTTT. Amino acids: CASSLRTGAGQPQHF.